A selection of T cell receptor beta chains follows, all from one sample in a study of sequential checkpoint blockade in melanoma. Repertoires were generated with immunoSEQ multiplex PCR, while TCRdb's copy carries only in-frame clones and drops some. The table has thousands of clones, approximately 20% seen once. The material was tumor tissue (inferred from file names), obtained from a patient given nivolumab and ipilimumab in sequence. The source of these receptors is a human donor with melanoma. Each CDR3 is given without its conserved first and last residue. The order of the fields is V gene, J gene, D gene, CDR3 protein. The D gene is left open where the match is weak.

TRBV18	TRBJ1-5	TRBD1	ASSPAGQRGNQPQH
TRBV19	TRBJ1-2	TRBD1	ASSNLQGIRYGYT
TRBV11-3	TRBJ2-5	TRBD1	ASSLGGTGRIEETQY
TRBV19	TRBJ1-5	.	ASSSDSISNSNQPQH
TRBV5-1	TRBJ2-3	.	ASPLGGQGSGTDTQY
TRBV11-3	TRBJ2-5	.	ASSFLGWRETQY
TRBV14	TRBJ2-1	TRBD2	ASSQEEAGGNEQF
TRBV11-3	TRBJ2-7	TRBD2	ASSPGLAGGNEQY
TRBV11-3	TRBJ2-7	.	ASSPRAHNYEQY
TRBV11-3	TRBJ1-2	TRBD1	ASSLRVGGTGYT
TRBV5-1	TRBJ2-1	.	ASSLEGMSYNEQF
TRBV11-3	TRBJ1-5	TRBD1	ASTRSGTGGNQPQH
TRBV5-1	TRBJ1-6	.	ASSPYLAGTSNSPLH
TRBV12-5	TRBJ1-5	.	ASTRRDFLGGNNQPQH
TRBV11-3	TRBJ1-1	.	ASSSPTFVGNTEAF
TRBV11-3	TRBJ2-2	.	ASSLGAYTGELF
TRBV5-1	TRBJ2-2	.	ASSLAIGSTGELF
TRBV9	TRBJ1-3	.	ASSVRGTEPSTIY
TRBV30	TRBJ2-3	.	AWSVNNADTQY
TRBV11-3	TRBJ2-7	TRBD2	ASSLGGSPHEQY
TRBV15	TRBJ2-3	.	ATSRDQASAGTDTQY
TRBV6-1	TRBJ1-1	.	ASSEVRGGGTEAF
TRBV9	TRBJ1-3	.	ASSVEGTGNTIY
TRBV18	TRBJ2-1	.	ASSPTVRGFYEQF
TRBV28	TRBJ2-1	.	ASTLGSRIGRNEQF
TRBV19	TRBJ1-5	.	ASRTVNSNQPQH
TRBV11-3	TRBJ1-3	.	ASSLQGGFGNTIY
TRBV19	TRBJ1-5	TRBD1	ASSDQGGGNQPQH
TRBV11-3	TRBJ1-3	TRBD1	ASRASTGGTGGNTIY
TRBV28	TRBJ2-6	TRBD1	ASSFRGLTLPHSGANVLT
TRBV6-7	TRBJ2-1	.	ASSYGTVQF
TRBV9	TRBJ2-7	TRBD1	ASSGQGAYEQY
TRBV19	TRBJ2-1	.	ASGQAVWQF
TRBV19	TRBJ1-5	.	ASSIPAQPQH
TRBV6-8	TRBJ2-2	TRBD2	AIRGGDGTGELF
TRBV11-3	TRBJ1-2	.	ASSFILSQYGYT
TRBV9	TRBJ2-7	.	ASSVTPSYEQY
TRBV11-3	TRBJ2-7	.	ASSSNPGPLDYEQY
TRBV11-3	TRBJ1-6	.	ASSPIPISSYNSPLH
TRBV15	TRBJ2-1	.	ATSGGRDSRTYNEQF
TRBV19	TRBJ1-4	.	ASSSLSGANEKLF
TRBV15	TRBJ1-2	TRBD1	ATSRGVGTGGQGRYT
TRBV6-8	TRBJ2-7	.	ASSYGPYEQY
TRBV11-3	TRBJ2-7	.	ASSFWGLSSYEQY
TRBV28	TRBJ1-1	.	ATRKPMNTEAF
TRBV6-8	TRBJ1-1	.	ASMPSAGRTEAF
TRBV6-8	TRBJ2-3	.	ASGPLVDTQY
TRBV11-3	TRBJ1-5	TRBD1	ASSPGGAGNQPQH
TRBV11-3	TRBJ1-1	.	ASSLEGSNTEAF
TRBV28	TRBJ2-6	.	ASSLGGSASGANVLT
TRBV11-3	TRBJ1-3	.	ASSLQQGSGNTIY
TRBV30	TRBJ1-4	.	AWSHDSGNEKLF
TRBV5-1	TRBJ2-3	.	ASSGGTVTDTQY
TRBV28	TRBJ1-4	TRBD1	ASGDSQHEKLF
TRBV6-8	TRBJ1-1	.	ASRSQWNTEAF
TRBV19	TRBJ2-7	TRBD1	ASSPRTGEQY